These 22 T cell receptor beta chains were sequenced from one sample in a study of control samples from healthy donors and cancer patients. Using immunoSEQ multiplex PCR, the repertoire was profiled, and TCRdb retains in-frame clones only, with some absent. The sample consists of roughly 130,000 clones, around 90% of them appearing once. The specimen was blood. The receptors were sampled from a man between 18 and 29 years old in good health.

The chain couples TRBV29-1 to TRBJ2-7, with 9 bases matching TRBD1. V lost 6 bases and J lost 6; bases outside the gene matches: 6. Germline lookup yields CDR1 SQVTM and CDR2 ANQGSEA. The CDR3 loop spans 12 amino acids. In DNA form, the CDR3 reads TGCAGCGTCACCAACAGGGGGCGCGAGCAGTACTTC. Translation gives CSVTNRGREQYF.

CDR3 loop: CATSRDQTSGRSDEQFF. As DNA, the CDR3 is TGTGCCACCAGCAGAGATCAAACTAGCGGGAGGTCGGATGAGCAGTTCTTC. The chain combines TRBV15 with TRBJ2-1; 12 nucleotides match TRBD2. This CDR3 is 17 amino acids long. V lost 0 bases to trimming and J lost 8 bases; unmatched junction nucleotides: 8. Germline V lookup: CDR1 LNHNV, CDR2 YYDKDF (reference sequence).

The chain carries TRBV4-1 and TRBJ1-5; 7 nucleotides align to TRBD1. V lost 1 base to trimming and J lost 5 bases; unmatched junction nucleotides: 8. Germline values: CDR1 MGHRA, CDR2 YSYEKL. This CDR3 comprises 16 residues. In DNA form, the CDR3 reads TGCGCCAGCAGCCAAGTGGCAGGGAGGGGGCATCAGCCCCAGCATTTT. Its protein is CASSQVAGRGHQPQHF.

The sample holds one count of this clone. The chain combines TRBV19 with TRBJ2-7, with 10 nucleotides matching TRBD1. J was trimmed by 0 bases and V by 2 bases; bases with no gene match: 10. This CDR3 has 18 amino acids. Germline values: CDR1 LNHDA, CDR2 SQIVND (reference sequence). The CDR3 spells CASSIHIYRTGGSYEQYF. CDR3 DNA sequence: TGTGCCAGTAGTATACACATTTACAGGACAGGGGGCTCCTACGAGCAGTACTTC.

The V and J genes are TRBV4-3 and TRBJ1-5; D is ambiguous. The CDR3 contains 14 residues. The germline gives CDR1 LGHNA, CDR2 YSLEER. The V end was cut by 0 bases, the J end by 2 bases, with 5 bases between. CDR3 coding DNA: TGCGCCAGCAGCCAAGATGGGGGCAATCAGCCCCAGCATTTT. Protein product: CASSQDGGNQPQHF.

In the case of this clone: At the DNA level, this CDR3 is encoded by other sequences in the same sample as well. This chain links TRBV7-2 with TRBJ1-2; 9 bases fit TRBD1. This CDR3 has 14 residues. Germline V gene lookup returns CDR1 SGHTA and CDR2 FQGNSA. The V and J ends lost 3 bases and 2 bases, in that order; junction bases with no gene match: 1. The CDR3 DNA follows: TGTGCCAGCAGCTTGGGACAGGGAAACTATGGCTACACCTTC. Translated, it gives CASSLGQGNYGYTF.

The J gene is TRBJ2-7, the V gene TRBV7-8; D may be TRBD1 or TRBD2 (5 bases each). CDR3 length: 13 residues. Trimming pared 3 bases from V and 2 bases from J, leaving 8 bases between. Germline CDR1 and CDR2: SGHVS and FQNEAQ. The CDR3 loop is CASSFGATYEQYV. CDR3 nucleotide sequence: TGTGCCAGCAGCTTCGGGGCCACCTACGAGCAGTACGTC.

This sequence joins TRBV7-2 and TRBJ2-1; the match to TRBD2 covers 10 bases. CDR3 length: 15 residues. Germline trimming cut 3 bases from V and 6 bases from J; bases unmatched to any gene: 5. Germline-derived CDR1 and CDR2 are SGHTA and FQGNSA. Here the CDR3 DNA reads TGTGCCAGCAGCTTCCTCGGGACTAGCGCCAATGAGCAGTTCTTC. This translates into CASSFLGTSANEQFF.

This clone was counted a single time. The V and J genes are TRBV7-3 and TRBJ2-1; 10 nucleotides align to TRBD2. Germline CDR1 and CDR2: SGHTA and FQGTGA. V lost 5 bases, J lost 7 bases, and 8 bases stayed unmatched. This CDR3 has 15 residues. The CDR3 coding sequence is TGTGCCAGCAGCGCCTCTAGCGGGGGTAGTAATGAGCAGTTCTTC. Translating gives CASSASSGGSNEQFF. Full variable domain (rest looked up from reference TRBV7-3 and TRBJ2-1): GAGVSQTPSNKVTEKGKYVELRCDPISGHTALYWYRQSLGQGPEFLIYFQGTGAADDSGLPNDRFFAVRPEGSVSTLKIQRTERGDSAVYLCASSASSGGSNEQFFGPGTRLTVL.

The rearrangement links TRBV30 to TRBJ2-2, with D perhaps matching TRBD1 or TRBD2 (5 bases each). CDR1 and CDR2 (germline): GTSNPN, SVGIG (reference sequence). CDR3 length: 14 amino acids. V was trimmed by 4 bases and J by 0 bases, leaving 9 bases between them. This chain's CDR3 is CAWTMGPNTGELFF. The CDR3 region has the DNA TGTGCCTGGACCATGGGACCGAACACCGGGGAGCTGTTTTTT.

For this clone: The germline gene is not matched at one end of the junction; a read error may be the cause. The identical CDR3 is also encoded by other nucleotide sequences in the sample. The chain links TRBV7-3 to TRBJ2-2; D is ambiguous. This CDR3 is 17 amino acids long. The V gene's germline CDR1 is SGHTA and CDR2 FQGTGA. The CDR3 nucleotides read TGCGCCAGCAGCTTAACGCGGAGTCTCCTGAACACCGGGGAGCTGTTTTTT. Its protein is CASSLTRSLLNTGELFF.

The chain employs TRBV30 and TRBJ2-6, with no clear D. Per germline, CDR1 GTSNPN and CDR2 SVGIG (reference sequence). The germline V and J ends were trimmed by 6 bases and 1 base, with 13 bases remaining between them. This CDR3 is built from 15 residues. CDR3 in amino acids: CACTRSRSGANVLTF. The CDR3 region has the DNA TGTGCCTGTACGAGGTCAAGGTCTGGGGCCAACGTCCTGACTTTC.

This clone was recorded once. The chain is built from TRBV5-5 and TRBJ1-5; no clear D gene. Trimming left V 5 bases short and J 0 bases short, with 12 bases between. CDR1 is SGHKS, CDR2 YYEKEE, per germline (reference sequence). This CDR3 comprises 15 residues. The CDR3 nucleotides are TGTGCCAGCAGTCTAAACAGCTATAGCAATCAGCCCCAGCATTTT. It yields the protein CASSLNSYSNQPQHF.

The chain uses TRBV7-8 and TRBJ1-4; D may be TRBD1 (5 bases). This CDR3 spans 15 amino acids. The ends were cut back, 3 bases at V and 8 bases at J, with 16 bases in the middle. Germline V gene data show CDR1 as SGHVS and CDR2 as FQNEAQ. The CDR3 DNA follows: TGTGCCAGCAGCTTTAGGGACCTAGGAAGAGAAAAACTGTTTTTT. Amino acids: CASSFRDLGREKLFF.

This sequence joins TRBV7-2 and TRBJ2-3; D is ambiguous. This CDR3 is built from 12 residues. Germline CDR1 SGHTA, CDR2 FQGNSA. Trimming took off 3 bases at V and 6 bases at J, with 7 bases between the two ends. In DNA, the CDR3 is TGTGCCAGCAGCTTGATTAAGGATACGCAGTATTTT. Protein product: CASSLIKDTQYF.

This clone was detected only a few times. V and J are TRBV7-6 and TRBJ1-6; the D is unclear. The germline V and J ends were trimmed by 1 base and 6 bases, with 4 bases remaining between them. This CDR3 has 13 residues. Germline CDR1 reads SGHVS; CDR2 reads FNYEAQ. In nucleotides, the CDR3 is TGTGCCAGCAGCTTAGATGGTAATTCACCCCTCCACTTT. This codes for CASSLDGNSPLHF.

This chain joins TRBV7-9 and TRBJ2-1; perhaps TRBD1 as D (6 bases). Germline lookup yields CDR1 SEHNR and CDR2 FQNEAQ (reference sequence). Deletions cut 3 bases from V and 8 bases from J, with 14 bases between. This CDR3 has 14 residues. The CDR3 region is CASSFQGRNDEQFF. For the CDR3, the DNA is TGTGCCAGCAGCTTCCAGGGGAGAAACGATGAGCAGTTCTTC.

The rearrangement uses TRBV12-3 or TRBV12-4 and TRBJ1-2, with D possibly TRBD1 on 6 matching bases. V lost 6 bases and J 4 bases, leaving 12 bases between the germline ends. The CDR3 runs to 13 residues. The CDR3: CASSITGSYGYTF. Written as DNA, the CDR3 is TGTGCCAGCAGCATCACAGGGTCCTATGGCTACACCTTC.

The chain carries TRBV2 and TRBJ2-2; 9 nucleotides line up with TRBD1. The CDR3 spans 17 residues. Germline CDR1 SNHLY, CDR2 FYNNEI. J gave up 4 bases and V 5 bases, and 11 bases lay outside the gene matches. This CDR3 reads CASSNPGTGWSTGELFF. The CDR3 bases are TGTGCCAGCAGTAACCCCGGGACAGGGTGGAGCACCGGGGAGCTGTTTTTT.

The chain couples TRBV19 to TRBJ2-3, with D possibly matching TRBD2 (6 bases). With 3 bases removed from V and 1 base from J, the gap between germline ends came to 17 bases. CDR3 length: 17 residues. CDR1 is LNHDA and CDR2 is SQIVND in the germline V gene (reference sequence). The DNA for the CDR3 is TGTGCCAGTAGTATTAGAGGGCGGGGCAGTCGCACAGATACGCAGTATTTT. Its translation is CASSIRGRGSRTDTQYF.

The chain combines TRBV13 with TRBJ2-1; D may match TRBD1 or TRBD2 (5 bases each). V was pared by 1 base and J by 4 bases, with 8 bases between. The germline gives CDR1 PRHDT, CDR2 FYEKMQ (reference sequence). The CDR3 runs 14 residues. The CDR3 nucleotides are TGTGCCAGCAGCTTAGAGGGACGGTACAATGAGCAGTTCTTC. This codes for CASSLEGRYNEQFF.

The gene calls are TRBV27 and TRBJ2-7, with D perhaps matching TRBD2 (6 bases). Per germline, CDR1 MNHEY and CDR2 SMNVEV (reference sequence). The CDR3 has 14 amino acids. Trimming removed 5 bases at V and 2 bases at J, with 13 bases between. CDR3 coding DNA: TGTGCCAGCAGTCCCTCTCTAGCGCCCTACGAGCAGTACGTC. This encodes CASSPSLAPYEQYV.